These 11 T cell receptor beta chains share one sample of origin, sequenced in a study of T cell responses to AZD1222 COVID-19 vaccine. The table came from immunoSEQ multiplex PCR; TCRdb's copy has only in-frame clones and leaves some out. The table records 110,000 to 150,000 clones, 89% of them present only once. The starting material was peripheral blood, obtained on day 0 of AZD1222 vaccination. Receptors were obtained from an adult in good health.

This sequence joins TRBV29-1 and TRBJ1-5; unclear D gene. Trimming took 5 bases from V and 4 from J, leaving 9 bases between them. Germline CDR1 and CDR2: SQVTM and ANQGSEA. This CDR3 is built from 12 residues. The CDR3, as DNA: TGCAGCGTTTCATGGGGTAATCAGCCCCAGCATTTT. Its translation is CSVSWGNQPQHF.

This chain joins TRBV13 and TRBJ1-2; TRBD1 is a possible D gene (6 bases). CDR3 length: 16 amino acids. V lost 2 bases to trimming and J lost 4 bases, with 17 bases between them. CDR1 is PRHDT and CDR2 is FYEKMQ in the germline V gene (reference sequence). The CDR3 DNA sequence: TGTGCCAGCAGCTTATTAAACCGGGACAAGGTCTATGGCTACACCTTC. This sequence encodes CASSLLNRDKVYGYTF.

The V and J genes are TRBV11-2 and TRBJ1-4; D is perhaps TRBD1 (6 bases). Trimming took off 6 bases at V and 5 bases at J, with 16 bases between the two ends. CDR3 length: 15 amino acids. Looked up from germline, CDR1 is SGHAT and CDR2 is FQNNGV. CDR3 sequence (DNA): TGTGCCAGCAGGCGGTTCGGGGGGCGGAATGAAAAACTGTTTTTT. Its translation is CASRRFGGRNEKLFF.

A single count supports this clone. The chain uses TRBV28 and TRBJ1-2, with D possibly being TRBD1 (5 bases). The germline V and J ends were trimmed by 6 bases and 4 bases, with 12 bases remaining between them. CDR3 size: 13 residues. Per germline, CDR1 MDHEN and CDR2 SYDVKM. The CDR3 sequence is CASSLEGPYGYTF. CDR3 coding DNA: TGTGCCAGCAGCTTGGAGGGGCCCTATGGCTACACCTTC.

The rearrangement links TRBV2 to TRBJ1-2; 10 nucleotides line up with TRBD1. In germline, CDR1 is SNHLY, CDR2 FYNNEI. This CDR3 spans 16 amino acids. The V and J ends lost 0 bases and 3 bases, in that order; junction bases with no gene match: 4. The CDR3 sequence: CASSEARDRGDYGYTF. The CDR3 nucleotides are TGTGCCAGCAGTGAAGCGCGGGACAGGGGAGACTATGGCTACACCTTC.

V is TRBV6-5 and J is TRBJ2-3; 12 nucleotides agree with TRBD2. This CDR3 has 15 residues. Germline V CDR1 and CDR2: MNHEY, SVGAGI. With 6 bases clipped from V and 1 base from J, the junction kept 2 bases outside the gene matches. The CDR3 here is CASSRLAGGTDTQYF. For the CDR3, the DNA is TGTGCCAGCAGCCGACTAGCGGGAGGCACAGATACGCAGTATTTT.

This chain links TRBV3-1 (or the pseudogene TRBV3-2) with TRBJ2-7, with TRBD2 matching over 10 bases. CDR3 size: 18 residues. Germline CDR1 and CDR2: LGHDT and YNNKEL (reference sequence). V lost 0 bases, J lost 3 bases, and 11 bases stayed unmatched. The CDR3, as DNA: TGTGCCAGCAGCCAAGATAAAGTGGGACTAGCGTTACTCTACGAGCAGTACTTC. This encodes CASSQDKVGLALLYEQYF.

The V and J genes are TRBV27 and TRBJ1-3; D not resolved. The CDR3 has 13 residues. V lost 6 bases to trimming and J lost 0 bases, with 6 bases between them. CDR1 is MNHEY, CDR2 SMNVEV, per germline (reference sequence). The CDR3 reads CASRDLSGNTIYF. CDR3 in DNA: TGTGCCAGCAGGGACCTCTCTGGAAACACCATATATTTT.

This clone was seen only once. V gene TRBV6-5 combines with J gene TRBJ2-5; D is uncertain. This CDR3 is 15 amino acids long. V was cut by 2 bases and J by 1 base, with 11 bases left in between. The germline V gene encodes CDR1 MNHEY and CDR2 SVGAGI. CDR3 sequence reads: CASSYSRPGQETQYF. The CDR3 DNA sequence: TGTGCCAGCAGTTACAGCAGGCCCGGCCAAGAGACCCAGTACTTC.

Notes on this clone: Relative to the germline gene, one junction end is altered; a read error may explain this. This chain connects TRBV12-3 or TRBV12-4 to TRBJ1-2; no definite D call. CDR3 length: 10 amino acids. The CDR3, as DNA: TGTGCCAGCAGTTTAGGTCGGATTGCCTTC. Protein sequence: CASSLGRIAF.

The CDR3, as DNA: TGTGCCAGCAATTTCGGGGGGCAGCCGCCTTCCTACGAGCAGTACTTC. Translating gives CASNFGGQPPSYEQYF. The V gene is TRBV28, the J gene TRBJ2-7, with TRBD2 as a possible D gene (7 bases). V gave up 7 bases and J gave up 1 base, with 20 bases separating them. The germline V gene encodes CDR1 MDHEN and CDR2 SYDVKM. The CDR3 is 16 amino acids.